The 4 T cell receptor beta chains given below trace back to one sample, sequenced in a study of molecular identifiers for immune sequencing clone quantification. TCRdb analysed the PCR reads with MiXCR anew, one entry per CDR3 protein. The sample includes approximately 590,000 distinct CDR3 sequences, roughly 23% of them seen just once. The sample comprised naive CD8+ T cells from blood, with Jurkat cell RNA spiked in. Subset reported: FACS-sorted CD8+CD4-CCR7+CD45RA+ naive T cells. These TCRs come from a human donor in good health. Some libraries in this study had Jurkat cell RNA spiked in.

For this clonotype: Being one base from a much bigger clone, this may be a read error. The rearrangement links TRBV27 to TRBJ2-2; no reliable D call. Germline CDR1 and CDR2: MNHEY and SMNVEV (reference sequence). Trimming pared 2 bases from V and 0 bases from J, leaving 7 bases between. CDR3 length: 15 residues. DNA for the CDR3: TGTGCCAGCAGTTTAAGCAACGCGAACACCGGGGAGCTGTTTTTT. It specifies CASSLSNANTGELFF.

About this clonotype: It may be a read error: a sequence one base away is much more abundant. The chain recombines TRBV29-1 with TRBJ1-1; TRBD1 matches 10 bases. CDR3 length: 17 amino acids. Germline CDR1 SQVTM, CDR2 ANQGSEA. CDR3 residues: CSVEVVSTGGRNTEALF. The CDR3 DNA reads TGCAGCGTTGAAGTCGTCTCGACAGGGGGCCGGAACACTGAAGCTCTCTTT.

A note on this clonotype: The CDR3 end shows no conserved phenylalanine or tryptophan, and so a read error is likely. CDR3 coding DNA: TGCGCCAGCTGTTCAGGGAGGAACACTGAAGCTTTCTAT. It specifies CASCSGRNTEAFY. The chain carries TRBV5-1 and TRBJ1-1; tentative D call: TRBD1 (5 bases). The CDR3 is 13 amino acids. Germline CDR1 SGHRS, CDR2 YFSETQ. Deletions cut 7 bases from V and 1 base from J, with 11 bases between.

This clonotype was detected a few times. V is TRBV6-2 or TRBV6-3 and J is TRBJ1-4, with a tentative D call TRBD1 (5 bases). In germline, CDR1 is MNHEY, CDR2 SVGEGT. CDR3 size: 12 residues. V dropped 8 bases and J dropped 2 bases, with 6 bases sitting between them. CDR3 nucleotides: TGTGCCAGCGGGGCGACTAATGAAAAACTGTTTTTT. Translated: CASGATNEKLFF.